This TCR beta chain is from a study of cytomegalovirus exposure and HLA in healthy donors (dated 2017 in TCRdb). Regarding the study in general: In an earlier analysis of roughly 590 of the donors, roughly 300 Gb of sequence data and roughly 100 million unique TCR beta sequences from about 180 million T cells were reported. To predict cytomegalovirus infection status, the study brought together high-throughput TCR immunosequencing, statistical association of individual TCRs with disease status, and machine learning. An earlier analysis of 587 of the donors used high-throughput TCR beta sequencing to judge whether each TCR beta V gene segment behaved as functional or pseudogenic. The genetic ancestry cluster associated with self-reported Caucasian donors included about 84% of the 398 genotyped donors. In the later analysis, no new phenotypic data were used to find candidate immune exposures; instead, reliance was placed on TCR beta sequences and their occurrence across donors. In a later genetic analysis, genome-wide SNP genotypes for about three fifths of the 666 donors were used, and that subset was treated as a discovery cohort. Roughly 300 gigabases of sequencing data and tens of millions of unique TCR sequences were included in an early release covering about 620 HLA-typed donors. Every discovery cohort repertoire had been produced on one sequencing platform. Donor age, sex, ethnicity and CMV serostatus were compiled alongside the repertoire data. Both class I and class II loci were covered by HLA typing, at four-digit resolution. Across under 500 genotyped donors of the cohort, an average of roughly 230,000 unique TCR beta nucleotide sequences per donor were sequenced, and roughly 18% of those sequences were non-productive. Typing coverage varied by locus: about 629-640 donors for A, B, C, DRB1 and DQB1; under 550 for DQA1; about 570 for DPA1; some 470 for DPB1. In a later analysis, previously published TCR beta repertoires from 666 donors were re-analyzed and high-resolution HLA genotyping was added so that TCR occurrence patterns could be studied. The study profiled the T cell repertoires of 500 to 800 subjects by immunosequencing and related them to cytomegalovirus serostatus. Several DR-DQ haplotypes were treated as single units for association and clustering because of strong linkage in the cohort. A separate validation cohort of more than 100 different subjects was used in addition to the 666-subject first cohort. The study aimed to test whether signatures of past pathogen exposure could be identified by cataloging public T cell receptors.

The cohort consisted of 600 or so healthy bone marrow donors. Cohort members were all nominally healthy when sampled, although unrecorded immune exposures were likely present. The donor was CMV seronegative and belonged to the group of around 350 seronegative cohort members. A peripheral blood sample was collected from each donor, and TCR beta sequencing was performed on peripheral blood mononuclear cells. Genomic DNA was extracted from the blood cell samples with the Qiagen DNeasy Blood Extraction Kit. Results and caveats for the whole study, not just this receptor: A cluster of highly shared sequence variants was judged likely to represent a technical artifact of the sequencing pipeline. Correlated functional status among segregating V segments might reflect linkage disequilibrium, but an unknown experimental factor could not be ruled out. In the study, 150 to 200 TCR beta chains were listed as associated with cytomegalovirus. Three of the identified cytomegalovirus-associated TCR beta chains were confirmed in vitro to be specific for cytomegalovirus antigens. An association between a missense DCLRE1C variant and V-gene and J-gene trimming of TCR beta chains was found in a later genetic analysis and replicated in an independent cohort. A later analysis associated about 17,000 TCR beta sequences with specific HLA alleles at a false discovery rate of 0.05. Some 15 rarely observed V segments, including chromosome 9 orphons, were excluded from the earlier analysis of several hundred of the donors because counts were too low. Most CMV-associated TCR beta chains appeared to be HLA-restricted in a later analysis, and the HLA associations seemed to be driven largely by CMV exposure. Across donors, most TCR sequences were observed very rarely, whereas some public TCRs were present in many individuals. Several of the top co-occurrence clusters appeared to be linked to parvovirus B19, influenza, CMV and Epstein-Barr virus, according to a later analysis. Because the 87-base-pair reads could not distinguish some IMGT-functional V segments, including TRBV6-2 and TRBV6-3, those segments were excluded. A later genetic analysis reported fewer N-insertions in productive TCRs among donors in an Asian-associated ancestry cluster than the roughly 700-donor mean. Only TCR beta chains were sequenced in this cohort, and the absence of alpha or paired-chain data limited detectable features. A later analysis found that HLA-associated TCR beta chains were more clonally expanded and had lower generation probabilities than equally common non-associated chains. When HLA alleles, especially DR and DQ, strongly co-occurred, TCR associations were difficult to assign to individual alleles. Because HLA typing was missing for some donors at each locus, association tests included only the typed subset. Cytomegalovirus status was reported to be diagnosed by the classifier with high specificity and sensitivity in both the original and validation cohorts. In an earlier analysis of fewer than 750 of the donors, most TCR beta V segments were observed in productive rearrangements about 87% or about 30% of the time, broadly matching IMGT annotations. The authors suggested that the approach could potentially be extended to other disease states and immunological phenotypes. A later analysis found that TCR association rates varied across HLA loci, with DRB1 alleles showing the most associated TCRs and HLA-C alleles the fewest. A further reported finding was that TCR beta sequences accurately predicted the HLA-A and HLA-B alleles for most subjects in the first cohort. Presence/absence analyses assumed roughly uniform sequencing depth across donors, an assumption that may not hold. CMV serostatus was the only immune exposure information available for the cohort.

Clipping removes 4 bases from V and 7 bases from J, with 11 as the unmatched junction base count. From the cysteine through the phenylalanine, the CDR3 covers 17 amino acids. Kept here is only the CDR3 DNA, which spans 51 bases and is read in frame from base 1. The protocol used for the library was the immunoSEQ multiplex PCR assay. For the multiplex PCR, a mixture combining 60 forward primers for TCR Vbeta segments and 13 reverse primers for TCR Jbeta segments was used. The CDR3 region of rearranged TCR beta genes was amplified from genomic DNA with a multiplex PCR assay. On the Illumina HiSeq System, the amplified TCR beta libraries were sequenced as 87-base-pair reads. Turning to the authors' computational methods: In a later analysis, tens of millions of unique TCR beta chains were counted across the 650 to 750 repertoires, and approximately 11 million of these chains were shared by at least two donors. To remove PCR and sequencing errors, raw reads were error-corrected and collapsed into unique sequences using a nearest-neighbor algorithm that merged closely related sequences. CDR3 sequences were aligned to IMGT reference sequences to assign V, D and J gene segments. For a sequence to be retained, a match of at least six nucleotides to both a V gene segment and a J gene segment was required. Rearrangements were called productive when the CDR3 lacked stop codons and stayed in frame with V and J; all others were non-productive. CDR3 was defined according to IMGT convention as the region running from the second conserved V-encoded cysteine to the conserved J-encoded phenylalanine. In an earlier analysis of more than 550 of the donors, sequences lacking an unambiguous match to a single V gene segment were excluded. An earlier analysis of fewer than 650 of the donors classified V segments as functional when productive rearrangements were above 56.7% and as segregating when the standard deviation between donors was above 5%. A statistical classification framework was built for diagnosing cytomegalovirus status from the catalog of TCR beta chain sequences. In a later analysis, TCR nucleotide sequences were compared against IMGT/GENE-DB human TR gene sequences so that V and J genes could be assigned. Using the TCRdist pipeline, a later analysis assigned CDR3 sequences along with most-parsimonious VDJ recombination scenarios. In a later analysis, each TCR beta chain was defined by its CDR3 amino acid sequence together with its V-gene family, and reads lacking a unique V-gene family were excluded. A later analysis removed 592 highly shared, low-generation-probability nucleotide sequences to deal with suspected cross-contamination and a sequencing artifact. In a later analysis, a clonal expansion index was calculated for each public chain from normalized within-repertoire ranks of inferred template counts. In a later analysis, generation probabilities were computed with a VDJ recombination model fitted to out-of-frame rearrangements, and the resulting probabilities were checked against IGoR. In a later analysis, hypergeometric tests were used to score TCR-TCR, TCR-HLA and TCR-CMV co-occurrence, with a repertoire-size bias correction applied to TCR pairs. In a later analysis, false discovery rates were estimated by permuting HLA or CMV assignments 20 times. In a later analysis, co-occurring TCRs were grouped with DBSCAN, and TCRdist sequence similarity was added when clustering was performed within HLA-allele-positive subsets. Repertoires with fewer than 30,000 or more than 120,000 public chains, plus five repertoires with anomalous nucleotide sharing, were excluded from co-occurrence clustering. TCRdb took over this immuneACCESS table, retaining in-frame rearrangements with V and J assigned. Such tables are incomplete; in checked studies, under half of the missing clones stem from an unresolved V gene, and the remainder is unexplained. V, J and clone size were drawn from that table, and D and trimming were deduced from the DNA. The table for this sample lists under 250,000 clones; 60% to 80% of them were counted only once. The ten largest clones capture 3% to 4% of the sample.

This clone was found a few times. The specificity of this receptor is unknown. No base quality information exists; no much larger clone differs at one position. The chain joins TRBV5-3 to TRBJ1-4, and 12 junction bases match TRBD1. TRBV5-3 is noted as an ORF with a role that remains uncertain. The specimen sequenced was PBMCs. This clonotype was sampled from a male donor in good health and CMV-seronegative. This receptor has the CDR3 CARSLYTGTGGPEKLFF. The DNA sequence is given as TGTGCCAGAAGCCTGTATACCGGGACAGGGGGCCCTGAAAAACTGTTTTTT.